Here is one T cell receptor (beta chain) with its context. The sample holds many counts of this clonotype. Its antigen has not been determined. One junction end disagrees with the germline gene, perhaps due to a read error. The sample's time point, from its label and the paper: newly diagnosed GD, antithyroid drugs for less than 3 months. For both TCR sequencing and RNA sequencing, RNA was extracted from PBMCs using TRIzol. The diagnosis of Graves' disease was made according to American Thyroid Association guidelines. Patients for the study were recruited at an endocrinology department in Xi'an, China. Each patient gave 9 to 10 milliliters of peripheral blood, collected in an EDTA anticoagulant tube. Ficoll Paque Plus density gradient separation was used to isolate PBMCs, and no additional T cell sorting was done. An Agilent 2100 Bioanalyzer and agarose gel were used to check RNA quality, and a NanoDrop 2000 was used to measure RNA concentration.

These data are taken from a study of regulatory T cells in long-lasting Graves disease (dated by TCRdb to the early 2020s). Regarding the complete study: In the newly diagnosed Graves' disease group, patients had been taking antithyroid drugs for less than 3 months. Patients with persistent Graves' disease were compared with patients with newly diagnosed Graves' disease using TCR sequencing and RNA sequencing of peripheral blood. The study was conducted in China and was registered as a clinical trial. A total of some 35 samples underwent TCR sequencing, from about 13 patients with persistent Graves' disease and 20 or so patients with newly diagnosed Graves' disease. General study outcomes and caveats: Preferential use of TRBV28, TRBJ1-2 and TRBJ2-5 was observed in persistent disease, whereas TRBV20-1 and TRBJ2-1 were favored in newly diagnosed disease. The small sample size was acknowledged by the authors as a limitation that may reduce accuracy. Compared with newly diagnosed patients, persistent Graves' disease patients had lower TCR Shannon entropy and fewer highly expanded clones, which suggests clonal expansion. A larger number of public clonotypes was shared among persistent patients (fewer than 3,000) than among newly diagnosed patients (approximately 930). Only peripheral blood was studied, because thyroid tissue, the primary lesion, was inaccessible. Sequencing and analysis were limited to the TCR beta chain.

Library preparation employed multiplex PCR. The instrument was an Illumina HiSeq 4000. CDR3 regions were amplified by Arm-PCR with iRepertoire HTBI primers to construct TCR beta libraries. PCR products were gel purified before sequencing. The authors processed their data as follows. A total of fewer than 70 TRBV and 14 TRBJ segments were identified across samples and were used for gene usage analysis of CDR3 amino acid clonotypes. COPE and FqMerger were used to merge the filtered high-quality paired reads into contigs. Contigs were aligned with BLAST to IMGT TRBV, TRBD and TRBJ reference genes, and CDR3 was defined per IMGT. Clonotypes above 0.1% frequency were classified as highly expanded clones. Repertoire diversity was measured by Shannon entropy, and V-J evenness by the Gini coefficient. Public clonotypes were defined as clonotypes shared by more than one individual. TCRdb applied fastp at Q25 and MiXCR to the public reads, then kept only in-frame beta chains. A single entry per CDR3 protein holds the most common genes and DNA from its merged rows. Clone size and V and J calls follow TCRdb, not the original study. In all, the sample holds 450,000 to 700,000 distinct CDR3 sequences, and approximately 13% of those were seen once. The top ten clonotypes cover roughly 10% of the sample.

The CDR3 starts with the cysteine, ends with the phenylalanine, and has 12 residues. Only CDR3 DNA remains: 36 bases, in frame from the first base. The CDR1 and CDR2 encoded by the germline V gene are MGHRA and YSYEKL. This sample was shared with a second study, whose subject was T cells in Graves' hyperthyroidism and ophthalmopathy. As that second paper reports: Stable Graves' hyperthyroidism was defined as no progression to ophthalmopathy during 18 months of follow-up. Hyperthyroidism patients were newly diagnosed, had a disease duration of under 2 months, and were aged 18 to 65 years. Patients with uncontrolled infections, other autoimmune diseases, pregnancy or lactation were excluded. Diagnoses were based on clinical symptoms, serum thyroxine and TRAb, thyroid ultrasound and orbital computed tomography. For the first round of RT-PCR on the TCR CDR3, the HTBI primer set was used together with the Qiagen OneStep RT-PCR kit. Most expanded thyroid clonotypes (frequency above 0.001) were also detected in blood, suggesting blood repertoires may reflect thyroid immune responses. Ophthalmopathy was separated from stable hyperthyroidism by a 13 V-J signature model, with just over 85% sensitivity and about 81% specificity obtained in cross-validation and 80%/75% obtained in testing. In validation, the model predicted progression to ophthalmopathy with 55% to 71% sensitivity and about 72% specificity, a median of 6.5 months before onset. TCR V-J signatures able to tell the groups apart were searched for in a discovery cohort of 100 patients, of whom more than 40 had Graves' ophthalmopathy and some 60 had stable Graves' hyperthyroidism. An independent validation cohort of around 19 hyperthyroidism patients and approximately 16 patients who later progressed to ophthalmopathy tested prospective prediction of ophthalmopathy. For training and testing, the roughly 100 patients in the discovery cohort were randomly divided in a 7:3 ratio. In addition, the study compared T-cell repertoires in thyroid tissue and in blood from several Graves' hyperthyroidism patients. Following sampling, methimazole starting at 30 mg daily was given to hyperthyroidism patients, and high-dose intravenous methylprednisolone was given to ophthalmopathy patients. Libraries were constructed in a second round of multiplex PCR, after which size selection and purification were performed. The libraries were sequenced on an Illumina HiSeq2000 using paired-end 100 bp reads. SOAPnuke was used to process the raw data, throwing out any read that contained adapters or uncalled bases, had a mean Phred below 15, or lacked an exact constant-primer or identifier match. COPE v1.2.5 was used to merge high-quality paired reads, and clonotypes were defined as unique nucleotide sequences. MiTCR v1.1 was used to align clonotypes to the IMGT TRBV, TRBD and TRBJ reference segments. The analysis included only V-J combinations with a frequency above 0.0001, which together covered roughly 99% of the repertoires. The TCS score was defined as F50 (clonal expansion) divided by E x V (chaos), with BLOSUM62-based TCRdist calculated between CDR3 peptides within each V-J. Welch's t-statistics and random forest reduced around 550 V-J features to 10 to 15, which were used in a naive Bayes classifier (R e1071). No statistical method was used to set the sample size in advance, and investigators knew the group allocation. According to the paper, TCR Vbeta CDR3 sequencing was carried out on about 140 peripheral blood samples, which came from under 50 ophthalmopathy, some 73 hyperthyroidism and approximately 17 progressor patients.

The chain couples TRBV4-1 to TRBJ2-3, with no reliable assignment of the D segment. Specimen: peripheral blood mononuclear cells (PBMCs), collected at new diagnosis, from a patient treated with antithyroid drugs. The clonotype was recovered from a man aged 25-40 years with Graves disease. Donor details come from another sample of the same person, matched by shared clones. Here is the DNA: TGTGCCAGCAGTCAACGCGGAGATACGCAGTATTTT. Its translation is CASSQRGDTQYF.